This T cell receptor (beta chain) was observed in a study of cytomegalovirus exposure and HLA in healthy donors. On this clone itself: Its antigen is unidentified.

The CDR3 sequence is 16 residues long. The germline CDR1 and CDR2 sequences are KGHSH and LQKENI. The ends were cut back, 4 bases at V and 6 bases at J, with 22 bases in the middle. Study outcomes and limitations: Trimming of TCR beta V- and J-genes showed a link, identified in a later analysis, to a missense DCLRE1C variant.

The PCR made use of 60 Vbeta and 13 Jbeta primers. Clones were read by immunoSEQ multiplex PCR, and TCRdb kept only the in-frame ones, dropping some. Of about 120,000 clones listed, approximately 80% were seen once; the top ten hold roughly 20%. Nominal health characterized the donors when sampled, though unrecorded immune exposures were likely. The receptor's source is a man aged 25 to 45 in good health and CMV-seropositive. The sequenced sample consisted of PBMCs. The chain recombines TRBV18 with TRBJ2-7, with TRBD1 as a possible D gene (6 bases). CDR3 sequence reads: CASSRAHREGPIEQYF. The CDR3 coding sequence is TGTGCCAGCTCACGCGCGCACAGGGAAGGTCCCATCGAGCAGTACTTC. Full variable domain (remainder filled in from reference TRBV18 and TRBJ2-7): NAGVMQNPRHLVRRRGQEARLRCSPMKGHSHVYWYRQLPEEGLKFMVYLQKENIIDESGMPKERFSAEFPKEGPSILRIQQVVRGDSAAYFCASSRAHREGPIEQYFGPGTRLTVT.